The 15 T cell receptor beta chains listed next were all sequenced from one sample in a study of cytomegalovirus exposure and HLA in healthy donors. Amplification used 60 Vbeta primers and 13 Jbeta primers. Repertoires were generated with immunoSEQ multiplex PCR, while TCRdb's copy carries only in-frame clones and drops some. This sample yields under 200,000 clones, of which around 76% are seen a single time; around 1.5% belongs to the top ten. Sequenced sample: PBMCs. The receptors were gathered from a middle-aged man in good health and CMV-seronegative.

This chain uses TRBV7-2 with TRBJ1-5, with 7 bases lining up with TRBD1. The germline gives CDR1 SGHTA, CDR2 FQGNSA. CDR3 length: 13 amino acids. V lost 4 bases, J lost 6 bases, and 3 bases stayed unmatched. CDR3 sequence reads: CASSSDRSQPQHF. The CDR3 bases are TGTGCCAGCAGCTCGGACAGGAGTCAGCCCCAGCATTTT.

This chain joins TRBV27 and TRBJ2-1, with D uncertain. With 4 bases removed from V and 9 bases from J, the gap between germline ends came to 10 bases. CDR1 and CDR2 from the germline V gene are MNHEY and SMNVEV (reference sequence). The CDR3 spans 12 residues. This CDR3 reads CASSSPRSEQFF. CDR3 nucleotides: TGTGCCAGCAGTTCTCCTAGGAGTGAGCAGTTCTTC.

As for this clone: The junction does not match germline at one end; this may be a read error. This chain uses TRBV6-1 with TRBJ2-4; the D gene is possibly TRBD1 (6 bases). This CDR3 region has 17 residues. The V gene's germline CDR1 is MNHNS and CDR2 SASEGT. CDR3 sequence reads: CASSEVPPQGAKNSQYF. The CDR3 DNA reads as TGTGCCAGCAGTGAAGTCCCACCACAGGGTGCCAAAAACAGTCAGTACTTC.

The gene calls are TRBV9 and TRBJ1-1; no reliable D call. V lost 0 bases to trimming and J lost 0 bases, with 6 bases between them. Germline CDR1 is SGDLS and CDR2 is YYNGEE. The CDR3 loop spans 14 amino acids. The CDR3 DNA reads TGTGCCAGCAGCGTAGTGGAGATGAACACTGAAGCTTTCTTT. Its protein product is CASSVVEMNTEAFF.

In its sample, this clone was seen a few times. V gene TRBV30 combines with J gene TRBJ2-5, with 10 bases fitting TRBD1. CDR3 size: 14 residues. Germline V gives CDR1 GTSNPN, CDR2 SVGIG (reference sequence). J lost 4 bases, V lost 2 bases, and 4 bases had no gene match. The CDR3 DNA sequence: TGTGCCTGGAGTAGGACAGGGGGTTCAGAGACCCAGTACTTC. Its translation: CAWSRTGGSETQYF.

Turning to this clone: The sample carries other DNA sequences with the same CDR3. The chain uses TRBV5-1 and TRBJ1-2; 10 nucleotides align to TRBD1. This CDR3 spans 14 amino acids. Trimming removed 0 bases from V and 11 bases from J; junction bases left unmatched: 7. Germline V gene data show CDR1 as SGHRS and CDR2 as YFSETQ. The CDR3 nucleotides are TGCGCCAGCAGCTTGGCCGGGACAGGGGAAGGGTACACCTTC. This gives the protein CASSLAGTGEGYTF.

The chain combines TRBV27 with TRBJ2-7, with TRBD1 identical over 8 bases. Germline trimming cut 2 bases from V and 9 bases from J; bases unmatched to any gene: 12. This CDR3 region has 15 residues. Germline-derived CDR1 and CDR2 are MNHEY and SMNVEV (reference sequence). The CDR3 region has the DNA TGTGCCAGCAGTTTAAGGGGGACAGGCCTCGGTGGGCAGTACGTC. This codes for CASSLRGTGLGGQYV.

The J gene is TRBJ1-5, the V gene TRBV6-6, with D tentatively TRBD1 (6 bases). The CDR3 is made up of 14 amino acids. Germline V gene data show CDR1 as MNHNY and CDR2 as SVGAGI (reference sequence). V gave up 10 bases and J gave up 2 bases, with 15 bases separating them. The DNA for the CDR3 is TGTGCCACCCAGGGGTATAGCGGCAATCAGCCCCAGCATTTT. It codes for CATQGYSGNQPQHF.

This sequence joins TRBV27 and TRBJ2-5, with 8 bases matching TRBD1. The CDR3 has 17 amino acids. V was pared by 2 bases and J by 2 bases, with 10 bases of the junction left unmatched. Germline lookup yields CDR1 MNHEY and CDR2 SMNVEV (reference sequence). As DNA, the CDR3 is TGTGCCAGCAGTTTAGGTGTTGGCAGGGGGCTTCAAGAGACCCAGTACTTC. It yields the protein CASSLGVGRGLQETQYF.

CDR3 loop: CASSLVAGGGGTEAFF. The CDR3 nucleotides are TGCGCCAGCAGCTTGGTGGCAGGGGGCGGTGGGACTGAAGCTTTCTTT. The chain has TRBV5-1 and TRBJ1-1, with 8 bases lining up with TRBD1. The trim removed 0 bases at V and 5 bases at J, leaving 9 bases unmatched. The length of the CDR3 is 16 residues. Germline values: CDR1 SGHRS, CDR2 YFSETQ. Complete variable domain (other parts from reference TRBV5-1 and TRBJ1-1): KAGVTQTPRYLIKTRGQQVTLSCSPISGHRSVSWYQQTPGQGLQFLFEYFSETQRNKGNFPGRFSGRQFSNSRSEMNVSTLELGDSALYLCASSLVAGGGGTEAFFGQGTRLTVV.

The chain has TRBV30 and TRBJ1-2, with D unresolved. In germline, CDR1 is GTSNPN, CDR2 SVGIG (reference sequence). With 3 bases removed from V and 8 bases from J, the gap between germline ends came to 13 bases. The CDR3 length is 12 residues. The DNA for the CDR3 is TGTGCCTGGAGCCGCCCCGCGGGGGGCTACACCTTC. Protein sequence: CAWSRPAGGYTF.

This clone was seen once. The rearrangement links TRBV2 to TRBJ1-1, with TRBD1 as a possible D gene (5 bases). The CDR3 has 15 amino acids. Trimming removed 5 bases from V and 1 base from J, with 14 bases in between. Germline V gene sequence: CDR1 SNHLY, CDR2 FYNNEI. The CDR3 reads CASSLDSGQNTEAFF. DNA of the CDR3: TGTGCCAGCAGTTTAGATTCAGGGCAGAACACTGAAGCTTTCTTT.

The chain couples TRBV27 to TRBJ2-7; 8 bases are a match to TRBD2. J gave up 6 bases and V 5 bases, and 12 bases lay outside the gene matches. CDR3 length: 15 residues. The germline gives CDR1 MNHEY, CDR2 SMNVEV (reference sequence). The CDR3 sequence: CASSPLAGWDGEQYV. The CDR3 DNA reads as TGTGCCAGCAGTCCCCTAGCGGGCTGGGACGGCGAGCAGTACGTC.

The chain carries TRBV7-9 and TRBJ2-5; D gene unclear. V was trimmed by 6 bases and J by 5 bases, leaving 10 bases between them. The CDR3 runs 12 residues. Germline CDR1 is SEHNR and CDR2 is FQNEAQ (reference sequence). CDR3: CASSSTRETQYF. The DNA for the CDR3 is TGTGCCAGCAGTTCCACGCGGGAGACCCAGTACTTC.

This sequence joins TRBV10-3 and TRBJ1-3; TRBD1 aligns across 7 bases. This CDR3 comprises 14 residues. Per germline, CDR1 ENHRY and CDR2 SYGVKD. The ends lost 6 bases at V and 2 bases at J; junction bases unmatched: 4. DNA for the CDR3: TGTGCCATCAGGGCACAGGGGACTGGAAACACCATATATTTT. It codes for CAIRAQGTGNTIYF.